This T cell receptor (beta chain) is drawn from a study of graft-versus-host responses after intestinal transplantation. The V end was cut by 0 bases, the J end by 0 bases, with 9 bases between. Germline CDR1 reads KGHSH; CDR2 reads LQKENI. CDR3 size: 15 residues. Worth noting for this clone: Its antigen is unknown.

Profiling relied on immunoSEQ multiplex PCR, and the TCRdb table lists in-frame clones only, not all of them. Of tens of thousands of clones listed, around 93% are singletons. The clonotype originates from a human donor who was the organ donor for an intestinal transplant. Sample: unstimulated CD4+ T cells sorted from spleen or lymph node cells, taken before transplant. V usage is TRBV18 and J usage is TRBJ2-7, with unresolved D. CDR3 in amino acids: CASSPPSQPSYEQYF. The CDR3 DNA reads TGTGCCAGCTCACCACCTTCACAGCCCTCCTACGAGCAGTACTTC.